Listed below are T cell receptor beta chains from one sample, sequenced in a study of brain T cells in children with intractable seizures. Profiling relied on immunoSEQ multiplex PCR, and the TCRdb table lists in-frame clones only, not all of them. The table includes about 80,000 clones, about 90% detected once. The sample consisted of peripheral blood, taken at surgery. All receptors derive from a girl aged 2 to 10 with Rasmussen encephalitis and intractable seizures. The CDR3 runs from the conserved cysteine through the conserved F or W. D genes are given only for firm matches. Only part of the rows carry a size: once, few, many, or a class if the clone is expanded.

. 16 . TRBJ2-2 TRBV5-4 CASSLEGGVNTGELFF TGTGCCAGCAGCTTGGAGGGGGGAGTTAACACCGGGGAGCTGTTTTTT
. 13 . TRBJ2-3 TRBV29-1 CSVQQRLTDTQYF TGCAGCGTGCAGCAACGCCTCACAGATACGCAGTATTTT
TRBD1 16 . TRBJ2-3 TRBV18 CASSPLGGTSTDTQYF TGTGCCAGCTCACCACTAGGGGGCACCAGCACAGATACGCAGTATTTT
. 15 . TRBJ2-1 TRBV19 CASSMVGLPYNEQFF TGTGCCAGTAGTATGGTAGGACTACCCTACAATGAGCAGTTCTTC
TRBD1 14 . TRBJ1-6 TRBV11-2 CASSWGQYNSPLHF TGTGCCAGCAGCTGGGGACAGTATAATTCACCCCTCCACTTT
TRBD2 16 . TRBJ2-7 TRBV4-1 CASSQEWTSGIREQYF TGCGCCAGCAGCCAAGAGTGGACTAGCGGGATTCGCGAGCAGTACTTC
. 15 once TRBJ1-1 TRBV27 CASSFGGAPNTEAFF TGTGCCAGCAGTTTTGGGGGAGCCCCGAACACTGAAGCTTTCTTT
TRBD1 16 . TRBJ2-1 TRBV7-9 CASSSWTGQGYNEQFF TGTGCCAGCAGCTCCTGGACGGGACAGGGCTACAATGAGCAGTTCTTC
. 10 . TRBJ1-3 TRBV19 CASLGNTIYF TGTGCCAGTCTTGGAAACACCATATATTTT
TRBD1 14 . TRBJ2-7 TRBV11-3 CASSPWDRFIEQYF TGTGCCAGCAGCCCCTGGGACAGATTCATCGAGCAGTACTTC
. 12 . TRBJ2-3 TRBV5-4 CASGRKADTQYF TGTGCCAGCGGGAGGAAGGCAGATACGCAGTATTTT
. 13 . TRBJ1-2 TRBV19 CASSIREEYGYTF TGTGCCAGTAGTATTAGAGAGGAATATGGCTACACCTTC
TRBD1 15 . TRBJ2-7 TRBV5-5 CASSLGQGLQYEQYF TGTGCCAGCAGCTTGGGACAGGGCCTACAATACGAGCAGTACTTC
TRBD2 18 . TRBJ2-3 TRBV11-2 CASSFTGLAGGPRDTQYF TGTGCCAGCAGCTTTACAGGGCTAGCGGGAGGGCCCCGAGATACGCAGTATTTT
. 14 . TRBJ1-5 TRBV7-8 CASSLSPGQQPQHF TGTGCCAGCAGCTTGAGTCCAGGCCAGCAGCCCCAGCATTTT
. 12 . TRBJ2-1 TRBV7-8 CASSLGTREQFF TGTGCCAGCAGCTTAGGAACTCGTGAGCAGTTCTTC
. 14 . TRBJ2-7 TRBV5-6 CASSLRTLPYEQYF TGTGCCAGCAGCTTGCGGACTTTACCCTACGAGCAGTACTTC
. 15 . TRBJ1-1 TRBV18 CASSPLDAGNTEAFF TGTGCCAGCTCACCCCTCGACGCAGGAAACACTGAAGCTTTCTTT
. 14 few TRBJ1-1 TRBV4-1 CASSLDGGWTEAFF TGCGCCAGCAGCTTAGACGGGGGTTGGACTGAAGCTTTCTTT
TRBD1 14 once TRBJ1-1 TRBV28 CASSLQGGNTEAFF TGTGCCAGCAGTCTACAGGGGGGTAACACTGAAGCTTTCTTT
. 15 . TRBJ2-3 TRBV2 CASTPVGGGGDTQYF TGTGCCAGCACCCCCGTTGGGGGAGGAGGCGATACGCAGTATTTT
TRBD2 13 . TRBJ2-7 TRBV28 CASSQSGTIEQYF TGTGCCAGCAGCCAATCCGGGACTATCGAGCAGTACTTC
. 13 . TRBJ2-2 TRBV6-5 CASKSGSIGELFF TGTGCCAGCAAGAGCGGATCCATCGGGGAGCTGTTTTTT
TRBD2 15 . TRBJ2-1 TRBV29-1 CSVVTSGGVRNEQFF TGCAGCGTAGTTACTAGCGGGGGAGTGAGGAATGAGCAGTTCTTC
. 14 . TRBJ2-7 TRBV18 CASSPGTSTHEQYF TGTGCCAGCTCACCAGGGACTTCTACCCACGAGCAGTACTTC
TRBD1 15 . TRBJ2-7 TRBV4-1 CASSNPGQALYEQYF TGCGCCAGCAGCAACCCGGGACAGGCTCTCTACGAGCAGTACTTC
. 13 . TRBJ1-3 TRBV2 CASTGIAGNTIYF TGTGCCAGCACCGGCATTGCTGGAAACACCATATATTTT
. 15 . TRBJ2-1 TRBV14 CASSQDQVPLHEQFF TGTGCCAGCAGCCAAGATCAGGTACCCCTCCATGAGCAGTTCTTC
. 15 . TRBJ2-3 TRBV5-4 CASRPGGAYTDTQYF TGTGCCAGCAGACCCGGAGGGGCGTACACAGATACGCAGTATTTT
. 13 once TRBJ1-2 TRBV28 CASSRGRGYGYTF TGTGCCAGCAGCAGGGGACGGGGCTATGGCTACACCTTC
. 13 . TRBJ2-7 TRBV6-1 CASSEQGSYEQYF TGTGCCAGCAGTGAACAGGGCTCCTACGAGCAGTACTTC
TRBD2 15 once TRBJ2-1 TRBV2 CASSELAGEYNEQFF TGTGCCAGCAGTGAACTAGCGGGAGAATACAATGAGCAGTTCTTC
. 13 once TRBJ2-2 TRBV6-5 CASRPLRAGELFF TGTGCCAGCAGGCCCCTCCGGGCAGGGGAGCTGTTTTTT
TRBD2 15 . TRBJ2-7 TRBV28 CASSGSGVSSYEQYF TGTGCCAGCAGTGGGAGCGGGGTTAGCTCCTACGAGCAGTACTTC
TRBD1 14 . TRBJ2-7 TRBV14 CASSSNRGWGEQYF TGTGCCAGCAGCTCCAACAGGGGATGGGGCGAGCAGTACTTC
TRBD1 16 . TRBJ1-2 TRBV25-1 CASSPRDYDRVYGYTF TGTGCCAGCAGCCCAAGAGATTACGACAGGGTCTATGGCTACACCTTC
. 12 . TRBJ1-2 TRBV19 CASSMASYGYTF TGTGCCAGTAGTATGGCCTCCTATGGCTACACCTTC
. 15 . TRBJ1-6 TRBV7-8 CASSLDSLGNSPLHF TGTGCCAGCAGCTTAGACAGCCTGGGGAATTCACCCCTCCACTTT
. 13 . TRBJ2-7 TRBV2 CASRADSLYEQYF TGTGCCAGCAGGGCAGACAGTCTCTACGAGCAGTACTTC
. 14 . TRBJ2-1 TRBV24-1 CATSAGGPYNEQFF TGTGCCACCAGTGCTGGGGGTCCGTACAATGAGCAGTTCTTC
. 13 . TRBJ1-1 TRBV28 CASSLTANTEAFF TGTGCCAGCAGTTTAACGGCGAACACTGAAGCTTTCTTT
. 17 . TRBJ2-5 TRBV7-9 CASSLKGLAPYQETQYF TGTGCCAGCAGCTTAAAGGGGCTAGCCCCGTACCAAGAGACCCAGTACTTC
. 13 . TRBJ1-6 TRBV7-9 CASSLGFNSPLHF TGTGCCAGCAGCTTAGGGTTTAATTCACCCCTCCACTTT